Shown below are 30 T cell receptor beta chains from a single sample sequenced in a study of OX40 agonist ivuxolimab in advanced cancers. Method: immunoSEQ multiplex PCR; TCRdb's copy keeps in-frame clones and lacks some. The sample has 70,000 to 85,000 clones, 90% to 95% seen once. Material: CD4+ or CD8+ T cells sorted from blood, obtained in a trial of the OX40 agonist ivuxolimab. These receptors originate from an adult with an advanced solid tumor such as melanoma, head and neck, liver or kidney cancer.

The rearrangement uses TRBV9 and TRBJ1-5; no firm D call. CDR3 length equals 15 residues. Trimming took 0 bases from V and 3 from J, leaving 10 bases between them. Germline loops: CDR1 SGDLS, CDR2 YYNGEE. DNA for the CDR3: TGTGCCAGCAGCGTAGATCCCGACACCAATCAGCCCCAGCATTTT. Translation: CASSVDPDTNQPQHF.

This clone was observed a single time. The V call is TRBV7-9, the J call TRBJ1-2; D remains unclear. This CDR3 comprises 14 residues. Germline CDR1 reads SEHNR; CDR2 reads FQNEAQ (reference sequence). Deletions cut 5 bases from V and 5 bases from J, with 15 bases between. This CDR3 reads CASSDKGLIYGYTF. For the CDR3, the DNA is TGTGCCAGCAGCGACAAGGGTCTAATTTATGGCTACACCTTC.

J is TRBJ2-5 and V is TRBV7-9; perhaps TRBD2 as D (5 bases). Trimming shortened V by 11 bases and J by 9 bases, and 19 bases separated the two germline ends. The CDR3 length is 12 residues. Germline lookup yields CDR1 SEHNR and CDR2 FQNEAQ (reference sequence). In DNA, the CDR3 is TGTGCCGGGCTGGGAGAGGCTGGGGCCCAGTACTTC. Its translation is CAGLGEAGAQYF. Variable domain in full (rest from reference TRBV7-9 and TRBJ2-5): DTGVSQNPRHKITKRGQNVTFRCDPISEHNRLYWYRQTLGQGPEFLTYFQNEAQLEKSRLLSDRFSAERPKGSFSTLEIQRTEQGDSAMYLCAGLGEAGAQYFGPGTRLLVL.

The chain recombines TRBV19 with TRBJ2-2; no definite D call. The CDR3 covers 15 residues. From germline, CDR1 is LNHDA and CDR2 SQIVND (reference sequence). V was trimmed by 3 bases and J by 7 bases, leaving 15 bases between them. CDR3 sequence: CASSMGRELIGELFF. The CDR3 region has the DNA TGTGCCAGTAGTATGGGAAGGGAATTGATCGGGGAGCTGTTTTTT.

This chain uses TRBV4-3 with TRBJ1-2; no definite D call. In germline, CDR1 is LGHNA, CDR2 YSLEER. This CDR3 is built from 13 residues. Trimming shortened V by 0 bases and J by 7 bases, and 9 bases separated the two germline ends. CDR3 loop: CASSQEQSGGYTF. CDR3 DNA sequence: TGCGCCAGCAGCCAAGAACAGTCCGGTGGCTACACCTTC.

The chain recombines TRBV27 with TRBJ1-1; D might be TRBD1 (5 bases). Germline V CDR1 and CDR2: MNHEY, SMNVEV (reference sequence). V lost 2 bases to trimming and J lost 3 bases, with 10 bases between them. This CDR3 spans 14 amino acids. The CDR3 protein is CASSLIRDHTEAFF. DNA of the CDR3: TGTGCCAGCAGTTTAATCAGGGATCACACTGAAGCTTTCTTT.

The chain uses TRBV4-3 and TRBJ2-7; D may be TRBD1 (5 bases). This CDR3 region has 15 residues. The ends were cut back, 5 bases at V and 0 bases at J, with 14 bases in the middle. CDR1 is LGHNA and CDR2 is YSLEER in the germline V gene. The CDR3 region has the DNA TGCGCCAGCAGCATAGAAAGGGGTATCTCCTACGAGCAGTACTTC. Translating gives CASSIERGISYEQYF.

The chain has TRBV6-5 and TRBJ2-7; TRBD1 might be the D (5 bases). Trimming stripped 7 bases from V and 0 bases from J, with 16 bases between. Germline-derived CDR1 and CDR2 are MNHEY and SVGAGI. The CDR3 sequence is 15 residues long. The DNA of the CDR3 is TGTGCCAGCACCCCGGGCAGGGCCCACTCCTACGAGCAGTACTTC. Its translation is CASTPGRAHSYEQYF.

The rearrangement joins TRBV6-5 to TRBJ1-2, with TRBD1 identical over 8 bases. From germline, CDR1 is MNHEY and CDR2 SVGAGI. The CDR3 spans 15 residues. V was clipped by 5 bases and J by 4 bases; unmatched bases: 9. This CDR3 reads CASSTGTGGRYGYTF. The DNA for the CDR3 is TGTGCCAGCAGTACGGGTACAGGGGGACGCTATGGCTACACCTTC.

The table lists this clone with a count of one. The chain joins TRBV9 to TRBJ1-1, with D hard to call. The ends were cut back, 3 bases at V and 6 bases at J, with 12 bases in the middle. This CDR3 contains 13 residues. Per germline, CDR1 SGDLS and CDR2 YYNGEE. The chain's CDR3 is CASSAPTSPEAFF. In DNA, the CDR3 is TGTGCCAGCAGCGCCCCAACGAGCCCTGAAGCTTTCTTT.

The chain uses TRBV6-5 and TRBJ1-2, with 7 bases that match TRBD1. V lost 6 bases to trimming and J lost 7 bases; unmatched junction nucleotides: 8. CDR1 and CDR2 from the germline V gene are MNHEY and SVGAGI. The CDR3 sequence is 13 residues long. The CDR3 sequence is CASRTGTALGYTF. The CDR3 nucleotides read TGTGCCAGCAGAACCGGGACAGCCCTTGGCTACACCTTC.

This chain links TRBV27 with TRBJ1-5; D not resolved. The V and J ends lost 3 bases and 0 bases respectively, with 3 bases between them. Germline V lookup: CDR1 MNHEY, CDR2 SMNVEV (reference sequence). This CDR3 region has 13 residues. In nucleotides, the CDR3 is TGTGCCAGCAGTTTCAGTAGCAATCAGCCCCAGCATTTT. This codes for CASSFSSNQPQHF.

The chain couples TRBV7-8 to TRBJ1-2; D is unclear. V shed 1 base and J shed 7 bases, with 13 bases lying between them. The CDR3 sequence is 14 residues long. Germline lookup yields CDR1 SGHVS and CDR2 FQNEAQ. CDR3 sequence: CASSLGKGLGGYTF. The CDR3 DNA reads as TGTGCCAGCAGCTTAGGCAAGGGTTTGGGTGGCTACACCTTC.

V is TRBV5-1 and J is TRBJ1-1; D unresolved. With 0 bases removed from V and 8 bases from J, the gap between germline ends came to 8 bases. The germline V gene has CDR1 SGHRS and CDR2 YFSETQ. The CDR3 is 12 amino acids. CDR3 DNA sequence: TGCGCCAGCAGCTTGGACAGAACAGAAGCTTTCTTT. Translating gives CASSLDRTEAFF.

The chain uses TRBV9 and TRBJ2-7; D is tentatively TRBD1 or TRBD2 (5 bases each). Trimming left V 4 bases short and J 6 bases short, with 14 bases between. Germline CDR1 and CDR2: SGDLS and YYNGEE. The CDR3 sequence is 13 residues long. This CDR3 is CASSPGLGGEQYF. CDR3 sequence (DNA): TGTGCCAGCAGCCCGGGGCTAGGAGGCGAGCAGTACTTC.

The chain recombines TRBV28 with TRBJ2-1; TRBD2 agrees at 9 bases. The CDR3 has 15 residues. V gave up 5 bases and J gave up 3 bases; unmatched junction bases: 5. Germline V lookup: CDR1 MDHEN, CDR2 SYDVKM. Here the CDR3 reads CASSRSGRYYNEQFF. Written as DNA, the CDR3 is TGTGCCAGCAGTCGGAGCGGGAGGTACTACAATGAGCAGTTCTTC.

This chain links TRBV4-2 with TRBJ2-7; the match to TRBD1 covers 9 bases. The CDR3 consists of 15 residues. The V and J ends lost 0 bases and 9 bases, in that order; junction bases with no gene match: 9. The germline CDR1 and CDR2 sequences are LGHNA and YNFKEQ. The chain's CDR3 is CASSQEGQGSLGQYF. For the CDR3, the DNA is TGTGCCAGCAGCCAAGAGGGACAGGGATCCCTGGGGCAGTACTTC.

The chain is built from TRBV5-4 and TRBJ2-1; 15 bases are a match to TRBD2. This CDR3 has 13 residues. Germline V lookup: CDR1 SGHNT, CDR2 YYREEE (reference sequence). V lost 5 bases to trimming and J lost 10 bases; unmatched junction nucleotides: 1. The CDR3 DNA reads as TGTGCCAGCAGGGGACTAGCGGGAGGCGAGCAGTTCTTC. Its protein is CASRGLAGGEQFF.

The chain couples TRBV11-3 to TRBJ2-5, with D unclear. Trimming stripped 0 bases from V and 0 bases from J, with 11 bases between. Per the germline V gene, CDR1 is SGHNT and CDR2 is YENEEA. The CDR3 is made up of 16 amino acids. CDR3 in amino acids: CASSLDLTMYQETQYF. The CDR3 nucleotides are TGTGCCAGCAGCTTAGATCTGACAATGTACCAAGAGACCCAGTACTTC.

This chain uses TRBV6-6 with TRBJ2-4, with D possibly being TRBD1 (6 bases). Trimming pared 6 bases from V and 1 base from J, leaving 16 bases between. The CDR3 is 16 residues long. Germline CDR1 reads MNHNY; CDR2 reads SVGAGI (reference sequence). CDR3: CASSHEQGRAKNIQYF. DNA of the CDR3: TGTGCCAGCAGCCACGAACAGGGACGGGCCAAAAACATTCAGTACTTC.

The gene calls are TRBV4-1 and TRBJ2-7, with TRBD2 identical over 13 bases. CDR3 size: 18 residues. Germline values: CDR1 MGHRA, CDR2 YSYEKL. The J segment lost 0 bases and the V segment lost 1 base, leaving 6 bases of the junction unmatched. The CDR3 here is CASSQGGTSGISSYEQYF. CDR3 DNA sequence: TGCGCCAGCAGCCAAGGCGGGACTAGCGGGATTAGCTCCTACGAGCAGTACTTC.

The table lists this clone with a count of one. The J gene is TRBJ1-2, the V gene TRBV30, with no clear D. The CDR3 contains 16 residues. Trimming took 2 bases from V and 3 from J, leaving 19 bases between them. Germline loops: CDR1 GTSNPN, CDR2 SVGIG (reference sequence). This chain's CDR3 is CAWSSYFGSSHYGYTF. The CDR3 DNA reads TGTGCCTGGAGTTCTTACTTCGGCAGTAGTCACTATGGCTACACCTTC.

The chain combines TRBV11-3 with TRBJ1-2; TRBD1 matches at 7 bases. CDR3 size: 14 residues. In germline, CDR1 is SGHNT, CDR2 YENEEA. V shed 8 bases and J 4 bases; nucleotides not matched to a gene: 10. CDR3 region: CASALRGASYGYTF. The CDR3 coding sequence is TGTGCCAGCGCCCTCAGGGGGGCGAGCTATGGCTACACCTTC. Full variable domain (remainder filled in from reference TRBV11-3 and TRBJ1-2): EAGVVQSPRYKIIEKKQPVAFWCNPISGHNTLYWYLQNLGQGPELLIRYENEEAVDDSQLPKDRFSAERLKGVDSTLKIQPAELGDSAVYLCASALRGASYGYTFGSGTRLTVV.

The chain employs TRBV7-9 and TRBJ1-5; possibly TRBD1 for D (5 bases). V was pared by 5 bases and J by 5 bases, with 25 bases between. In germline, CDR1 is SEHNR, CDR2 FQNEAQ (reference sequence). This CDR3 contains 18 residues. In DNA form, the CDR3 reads TGTGCCAGCAGCCAAGTGGGGGGGGGATATGGCCCCGATCAGCCCCAGCATTTT. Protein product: CASSQVGGGYGPDQPQHF.

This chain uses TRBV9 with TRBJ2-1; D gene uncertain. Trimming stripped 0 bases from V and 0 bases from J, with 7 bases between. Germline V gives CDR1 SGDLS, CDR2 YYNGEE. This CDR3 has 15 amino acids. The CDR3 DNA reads TGTGCCAGCAGCGTAGGGCAGAGCTCCTACAATGAGCAGTTCTTC. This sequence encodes CASSVGQSSYNEQFF.

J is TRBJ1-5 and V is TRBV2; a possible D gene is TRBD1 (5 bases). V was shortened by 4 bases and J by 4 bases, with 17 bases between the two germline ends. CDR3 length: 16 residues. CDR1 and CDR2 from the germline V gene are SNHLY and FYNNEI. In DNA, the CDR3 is TGTGCCAGCAGTGCCCCGACACGAAAGGGGAATCAGCCCCAGCATTTT. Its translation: CASSAPTRKGNQPQHF.

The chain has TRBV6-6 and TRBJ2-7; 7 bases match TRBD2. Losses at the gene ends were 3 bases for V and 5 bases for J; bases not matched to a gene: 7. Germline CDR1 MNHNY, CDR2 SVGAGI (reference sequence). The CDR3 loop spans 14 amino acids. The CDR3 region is CASSYRASGHEQYF. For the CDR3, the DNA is TGTGCCAGCAGTTATCGGGCTAGCGGCCACGAGCAGTACTTC.

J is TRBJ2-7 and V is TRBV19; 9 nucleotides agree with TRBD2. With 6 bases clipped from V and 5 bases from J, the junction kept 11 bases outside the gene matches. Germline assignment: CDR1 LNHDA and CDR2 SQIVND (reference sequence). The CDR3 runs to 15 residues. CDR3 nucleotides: TGTGCCAGTAGAGGGTTTGCGGGAGGGCCCGACGAGCAGTACTTC. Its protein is CASRGFAGGPDEQYF.

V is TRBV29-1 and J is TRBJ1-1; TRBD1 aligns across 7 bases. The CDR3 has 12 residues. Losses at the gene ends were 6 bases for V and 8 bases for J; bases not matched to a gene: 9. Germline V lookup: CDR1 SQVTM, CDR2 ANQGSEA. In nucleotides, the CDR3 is TGCAGCGTCCCAGGACAGGCAGCGGAAGCTTTCTTT. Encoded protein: CSVPGQAAEAFF.

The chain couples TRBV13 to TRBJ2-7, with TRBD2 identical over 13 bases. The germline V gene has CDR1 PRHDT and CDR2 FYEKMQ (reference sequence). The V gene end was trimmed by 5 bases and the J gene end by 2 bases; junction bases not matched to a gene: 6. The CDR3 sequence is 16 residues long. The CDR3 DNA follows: TGTGCCAGCAGCCGCCGGACTAGCGGGAGACCCTACGAGCAGTACTTC. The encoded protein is CASSRRTSGRPYEQYF.